This TCR beta chain was captured in a study of T cell responses to AZD1222 COVID-19 vaccine. Study conclusions and caveats: Researchers took repertoire samples only after the peak T cell response had come. Reportedly, nearly half of unique spike TCRs recognized epitopes outside B.1.351/B.1.1.7 mutations. Most donors were white British, females outnumbered males, and clonal diversity was possibly underestimated.

On this clone itself: Its cognate antigen is unknown.

Researchers grouped second doses given at about 4 or about 12 weeks into one pool. Assay used: immunoSEQ multiplex PCR; TCRdb lists only in-frame clones, some missing. Among more than 120,000 clones listed, roughly 92% were seen once. CDR3 length equals 17 residues. This TCR was sampled from an adult who received the AZD1222 COVID-19 vaccine. The chain has TRBV21-1 and TRBJ1-4; TRBD1, the D gene given by the table, was not confirmed from the DNA. TRBV21-1 is flagged as a pseudogene. The sequencing here drew on peripheral blood, taken 28 days after the second AZD1222 dose. The chain's CDR3 is CASSRTGVYYTNEKLFF. The CDR3 coding sequence is TGTGCCAGCAGCAGGACAGGGGTGTATTATACTAATGAAAAACTGTTTTTT.